A single sample is the source of the 16 T cell receptor beta chains below, sequenced in a study of yellow fever vaccine responses in identical twins. TCRdb reanalysed the RT-PCR reads using MiXCR and keeps one entry per CDR3 protein. Here the sample spans 4,500 to 7,000 distinct CDR3 sequences, about 65% being singletons. This specimen consisted of T cells from blood (PBMCs), unsorted or a sorted subset (not recorded which), obtained before or after yellow fever vaccination (not recorded which). The origin of the receptors is a woman under 30 who received the yellow fever vaccine.

This sequence joins TRBV4-1 and TRBJ2-5; 11 bases line up with TRBD1. Germline V CDR1 and CDR2: MGHRA, YSYEKL. The CDR3 has 13 residues. Trimming took 6 bases from V and 6 from J; bases not matched to a gene: 3. CDR3 protein: CASRRTGGQTQYF. DNA of the CDR3: TGCGCCAGCAGACGGACAGGGGGCCAGACCCAGTACTTC.

The V gene is TRBV11-3, the J gene TRBJ2-3; TRBD2 matches at 7 bases. Germline trimming cut 1 base from V and 5 bases from J; bases unmatched to any gene: 12. Per germline, CDR1 SGHNT and CDR2 YENEEA. The CDR3 length is 17 residues. CDR3 coding DNA: TGTGCCAGCAGCTTAGTAGCTGCTGCTAGCGGTGGAGATACGCAGTATTTT. The encoded protein is CASSLVAAASGGDTQYF.

This clonotype was seen a few times. The V call is TRBV5-1, the J call TRBJ2-2; 11 bases are a match to TRBD2. CDR1 and CDR2 (germline): SGHRS, YFSETQ. The ends lost 2 bases at V and 6 bases at J; junction bases unmatched: 6. The CDR3 has 16 amino acids. The CDR3 spells CASSLPSGGPPGELFF. Here the CDR3 DNA reads TGCGCCAGCAGCTTACCTAGCGGGGGGCCCCCCGGGGAGCTGTTTTTT.

This clonotype was detected a few times. This rearrangement joins TRBV2 to TRBJ2-3; D is undetermined. V was trimmed by 0 bases and J by 8 bases, leaving 6 bases between them. The CDR3 runs 12 residues. Germline lookup yields CDR1 SNHLY and CDR2 FYNNEI. CDR3 loop: CASSEATGTQYF. As DNA, the CDR3 is TGTGCCAGCAGTGAAGCAACGGGTACGCAGTATTTT.

V gene TRBV7-2 combines with J gene TRBJ2-7; D not certain. Germline CDR1 is SGHTA and CDR2 is FQGNSA. Trimming removed 2 bases from V and 4 bases from J, with 15 bases in between. The CDR3 covers 15 residues. In nucleotides, the CDR3 is TGTGCCAGCAGCTTACCGGGTAGCCCTCCTTACGAGCAGTACTTC. Residues: CASSLPGSPPYEQYF.

The rearrangement uses TRBV18 and TRBJ2-3, with D uncertain. Trimming cost V 5 bases and J 0 bases, with 3 bases left between them. CDR1 and CDR2 from the germline V gene are KGHSH and LQKENI. This CDR3 is built from 12 residues. The CDR3 DNA reads as TGTGCCAGCTCAACTAGCACAGATACGCAGTATTTT. It translates to CASSTSTDTQYF.

The sample holds a few counts of this clonotype. The chain couples TRBV11-2 to TRBJ2-7, with D perhaps assigned TRBD1 or TRBD2 (5 bases each). The CDR3 is 13 residues long. The V end was cut by 2 bases, the J end by 5 bases, with 10 bases between. Germline V lookup: CDR1 SGHAT, CDR2 FQNNGV. DNA of the CDR3: TGTGCCAGCAGCTTACGGGGCCCGGACGAGCAGTACTTC. Its translation is CASSLRGPDEQYF.

The chain uses TRBV29-1 and TRBJ2-1; D is unclear. The CDR3 is made up of 11 amino acids. V lost 2 bases and J lost 13, with 12 bases in between. Germline V gene data show CDR1 as SQVTM and CDR2 as ANQGSEA. DNA for the CDR3: TGCAGCGTTGAAAAGGCCGGCCACCAGTTCTTC. It encodes CSVEKAGHQFF.

J is TRBJ2-1 and V is TRBV6-5; 8 nucleotides line up with TRBD2. Germline CDR1 reads MNHEY; CDR2 reads SVGAGI. The CDR3 is 14 residues long. V lost 2 bases, J lost 5 bases, and 2 bases stayed unmatched. CDR3: CASSYAGGNNEQFF. DNA of the CDR3: TGTGCCAGCAGTTACGCGGGGGGAAACAATGAGCAGTTCTTC.

V and J are TRBV3-1 and TRBJ2-7; D tentatively fits TRBD1 or TRBD2 (5 bases each). The CDR3 contains 14 residues. Germline V gene data show CDR1 as LGHDT and CDR2 as YNNKEL (reference sequence). Trimming pared 3 bases from V and 0 bases from J, leaving 9 bases between. CDR3 DNA: TGTGCCAGCAGCCATGGGGGTCTCTCCTACGAGCAGTACTTC. This translates into CASSHGGLSYEQYF.

The chain employs TRBV11-1 and TRBJ2-1, with TRBD2 identical over 8 bases. This CDR3 contains 15 residues. Trimming removed 5 bases from V and 2 bases from J; junction bases left unmatched: 5. From germline, CDR1 is SGHAT and CDR2 FQDESV (reference sequence). CDR3 protein: CASSPTSGAYNEQFF. Here the CDR3 DNA reads TGTGCCAGCAGCCCCACTAGCGGAGCCTACAATGAGCAGTTCTTC.

The genes are TRBV29-1 and TRBJ2-5; the D is unclear. The CDR3 covers 11 residues. The germline gives CDR1 SQVTM, CDR2 ANQGSEA. The V end lost 7 bases, the J end lost 4 bases, and 10 bases lay between the germline ends. As DNA, the CDR3 is TGCAGCGGGACGGCTGGAGAGACCCAGTACTTC. Its protein is CSGTAGETQYF. Using reference TRBV29-1 and TRBJ2-5 for the parts outside the CDR3, the full variable domain is SAVISQKPSRDICQRGTSLTIQCQVDSQVTMMFWYRQQPGQSLTLIATANQGSEATYESGFVIDKFPISRPNLTFSTLTVSNMSPEDSSIYLCSGTAGETQYFGPGTRLLVL.

V usage is TRBV5-6 and J usage is TRBJ2-7; D gene uncertain. The CDR3 contains 17 residues. Trimming took 0 bases from V and 3 from J, leaving 19 bases between them. Germline CDR1 SGHDT, CDR2 YYEEEE. DNA for the CDR3: TGTGCCAGCAGCTTGGGAGTCACAGAGAGACTTTACTACGAGCAGTACTTC. Protein sequence: CASSLGVTERLYYEQYF. The full variable domain, in which reference TRBV5-6 and TRBJ2-7 provide the parts outside the CDR3, is DAGVTQSPTHLIKTRGQQVTLRCSPKSGHDTVSWYQQALGQGPQFIFQYYEEEERQRGNFPDRFSGHQFPNYSSELNVNALLLGDSALYLCASSLGVTERLYYEQYFGPGTRLTVT.

The table lists this clonotype with a few counts. The chain couples TRBV29-1 to TRBJ1-4; no clear D. From germline, CDR1 is SQVTM and CDR2 ANQGSEA. The CDR3 consists of 12 residues. V lost 5 bases to trimming and J lost 1 base, with 5 bases between them. CDR3 DNA: TGCAGCGTTCTGGTAACTAATGAAAAACTGTTTTTT. It yields the protein CSVLVTNEKLFF.

The chain is built from TRBV18 and TRBJ2-1; D is unresolved. This CDR3 has 12 residues. The V and J ends lost 0 bases and 12 bases respectively, with 9 bases between them. Germline loops: CDR1 KGHSH, CDR2 LQKENI. The CDR3 sequence: CASSPPGLGQFF. CDR3 bases: TGTGCCAGCTCACCACCGGGTCTCGGGCAGTTCTTC.

The genes are TRBV12-3 or TRBV12-4 and TRBJ2-3, with D hard to call. V was clipped by 5 bases and J by 7 bases, with 7 bases between them. This CDR3 spans 11 amino acids. The CDR3 DNA follows: TGTGCCAGCAGTCCCTCTCATACGCAGTATTTT. Translated, it gives CASSPSHTQYF.